This TCR beta chain was observed in a study of STAT3 mutations in large granular lymphocyte leukemia. Study-wide findings and caveats: Every T-cell large granular lymphocyte leukemia patient had at least one immunodominant TCR beta clonotype. In some patients, a small highly pathogenic clone possibly went undetected.

CDR1 KGHSH and CDR2 LQKENI come from the germline V gene. This CDR3 is 15 amino acids long. With V trimmed by 5 bases and J by 6 bases, 7 bases remained unmatched. The method was immunoSEQ multiplex PCR; TCRdb's version includes in-frame clones alone and lacks a portion of them. The sample shows more than 6,500 clones, under 85% of them seen only once. Comment on this clone: The antigen is not known.

This receptor was identified in a woman aged 40 to 49 with T-cell large granular lymphocyte leukemia. Some clones in this sample may be carry-over from other donors' samples. The chain combines TRBV18 with TRBJ2-3, with 11 bases that match TRBD2. Material for sequencing was peripheral blood mononuclear cells. CDR3 sequence: CASSAGTSGGDTQYF. For the CDR3, the DNA is TGTGCCAGCTCAGCTGGGACTAGCGGTGGGGATACGCAGTATTTT. Using reference TRBV18 and TRBJ2-3 for the parts outside the CDR3, the full variable domain is NAGVMQNPRHLVRRRGQEARLRCSPMKGHSHVYWYRQLPEEGLKFMVYLQKENIIDESGMPKERFSAEFPKEGPSILRIQQVVRGDSAAYFCASSAGTSGGDTQYFGPGTRLTVL.